Below, 15 T cell receptor beta chains from the same sample are listed, as sequenced in a study of identical twins. TCRdb passed the 5' RACE reads through MiXCR, listing each CDR3 protein once. The sample carries approximately 680,000 distinct CDR3 sequences, 7.1% recorded once. A further study also used this sample, focusing on yellow fever vaccine responses in identical twins.

What was sequenced was PBMCs. These receptors originate from a woman aged 18-29 years in good health.

In this sample, this clonotype turned up a few times. The J gene is TRBJ2-7, the V gene TRBV5-1; 9 nucleotides agree with TRBD2. With V trimmed by 2 bases and J by 0 bases, 6 bases remained unmatched. CDR1 and CDR2 (germline): SGHRS, YFSETQ. This CDR3 region has 16 residues. CDR3 coding DNA: TGCGCCAGCAGCTTTAATCCTAGCGGGAACTCCTACGAGCAGTACGTC. Translating gives CASSFNPSGNSYEQYV.

This clonotype came up many times. V and J are TRBV5-1 and TRBJ2-7; TRBD2 matches 11 bases. The CDR3 contains 16 residues. Germline CDR1 and CDR2: SGHRS and YFSETQ. After removal of 3 bases from V and 6 bases from J, the junction contained 11 bases not matched to a gene. The CDR3, as DNA: TGCGCCAGCAGCTGGGTTCAACTAGCGGGAGTATCCGAGCAGTACTTC. Translating gives CASSWVQLAGVSEQYF. Combining the CDR3 with reference TRBV5-1 and TRBJ2-7 gives the whole variable domain KAGVTQTPRYLIKTRGQQVTLSCSPISGHRSVSWYQQTPGQGLQFLFEYFSETQRNKGNFPGRFSGRQFSNSRSEMNVSTLELGDSALYLCASSWVQLAGVSEQYFGPGTRLTVT.

This clonotype has a count of ten or more. This sequence joins TRBV24-1 and TRBJ2-5, with TRBD1 matching over 7 bases. V lost 4 bases and J lost 3; bases outside the gene matches: 13. The V gene's germline CDR1 is KGHDR and CDR2 SFDVKD. This CDR3 spans 17 amino acids. CDR3 in amino acids: CATSDRTPGTVEETQYF. In DNA, the CDR3 is TGTGCCACCAGTGACCGGACCCCCGGGACAGTAGAAGAGACCCAGTACTTC.

This clonotype was picked up many times. The chain joins TRBV5-1 to TRBJ2-3; no reliable D call. V gave up 0 bases and J gave up 4 bases, with 9 bases separating them. Per the germline V gene, CDR1 is SGHRS and CDR2 is YFSETQ. This CDR3 is 14 amino acids long. The CDR3 nucleotides read TGCGCCAGCAGCTTGGGGGCGCCGGCAGATACGCAGTATTTT. Encoded protein: CASSLGAPADTQYF.

Note on this clonotype: A read error may explain this, as a much larger clone is one base away. V is TRBV5-4 and J is TRBJ2-2, with TRBD1 matching 9 bases. The CDR3 runs to 21 residues. Germline V gene data show CDR1 as SGHNT and CDR2 as YYREEE (reference sequence). V was clipped by 2 bases and J by 0 bases; unmatched bases: 17. CDR3 in amino acids: CASSFRRGTGSRFANTGELFF. Written as DNA, the CDR3 is TGTGCCAGCAGCTTCCGGCGGGGGACAGGGTCCCGTTTTGCGAACACCGGGGAGCTGTTTTTT.

This clonotype appeared many times. The V and J genes are TRBV12-3 or TRBV12-4 and TRBJ2-5, with 11 positions matching TRBD2. The CDR3 totals 17 residues. With V trimmed by 6 bases and J by 4 bases, 13 bases remained unmatched. In DNA, the CDR3 is TGTGCCAGCAGCCACGGGACTAGCGGTCGGGTGGTAGAGACCCAGTACTTC. Amino acids: CASSHGTSGRVVETQYF.

This clonotype has at least ten counts. The chain combines TRBV7-9 with TRBJ1-6; D may be TRBD1 (5 bases). Germline CDR1 reads SEHNR; CDR2 reads FQNEAQ (reference sequence). V was trimmed by 6 bases and J by 7 bases, leaving 13 bases between them. The CDR3 consists of 14 residues. The CDR3 nucleotides are TGTGCCAGCAGTGAGCAGGGAAGAAATTCACCCCTCCACTTT. As protein: CASSEQGRNSPLHF. The full variable domain, in which reference TRBV7-9 and TRBJ1-6 provide the parts outside the CDR3, is DTGVSQNPRHKITKRGQNVTFRCDPISEHNRLYWYRQTLGQGPEFLTYFQNEAQLEKSRLLSDRFSAERPKGSFSTLEIQRTEQGDSAMYLCASSEQGRNSPLHFGNGTRLTVT.

CDR3 residues: CASSRGDGYEQYV. In DNA form, the CDR3 reads TGCGCCAGCTCCCGGGGGGATGGCTACGAGCAGTACGTC. V is TRBV4-1 and J is TRBJ2-7, with 7 bases fitting TRBD2. There are 13 residues in the CDR3. V lost 8 bases, J lost 3 bases, and 7 bases stayed unmatched. Germline CDR1 MGHRA, CDR2 YSYEKL.

There are a few counts of this clonotype. CDR3 in DNA: TGCAGTGCTAGAGGTGATCTAGAGTTTGGGTTCGGTTTAGAGACCCAGTACTTC. Encoded protein: CSARGDLEFGFGLETQYF. The genes are TRBV20-1 and TRBJ2-5; no clear D gene. CDR1 is DFQATT, CDR2 SNEGSKA, per germline (reference sequence). The germline V and J ends were trimmed by 1 base and 4 bases, with 25 bases remaining between them. The CDR3 has 18 residues.

This chain uses TRBV29-1 with TRBJ2-6; 7 bases map to TRBD1. The CDR3 is 14 amino acids. Germline V lookup: CDR1 SQVTM, CDR2 ANQGSEA. Trimming took 6 bases from V and 3 from J; bases not matched to a gene: 5. This chain's CDR3 is CSVDTGVGANVLTF. CDR3 coding DNA: TGCAGCGTGGATACAGGGGTTGGGGCCAACGTCCTGACTTTC.

This clonotype was seen a few times. V usage is TRBV6-5 and J usage is TRBJ2-3; 12 bases agree with TRBD2. The CDR3 is made up of 16 amino acids. The germline V gene encodes CDR1 MNHEY and CDR2 SVGAGI. V was pared by 4 bases and J by 6 bases, with 8 bases of the junction left unmatched. Here the CDR3 DNA reads TGTGCCAGCAGTTCACCACTAGCGGGGGGATGGGATACGCAGTATTTT. This translates into CASSSPLAGGWDTQYF.

Many counts were recorded for this clonotype. The chain carries TRBV7-9 and TRBJ2-6; no reliable D call. V lost 2 bases, J lost 1 base, and 6 bases lay in between. The CDR3 loop spans 15 amino acids. From germline, CDR1 is SEHNR and CDR2 FQNEAQ (reference sequence). In DNA form, the CDR3 reads TGTGCCAGCAGCTTAATGGGATCTGGGGCCAACGTCCTGACTTTC. Amino acids: CASSLMGSGANVLTF.

This clonotype was found many times. The V and J genes are TRBV24-1 and TRBJ2-1; 8 bases line up with TRBD2. The CDR3 is 15 amino acids. The V segment lost 7 bases and the J segment 8 bases; nucleotides outside the gene matches: 12. Germline V gene data show CDR1 as KGHDR and CDR2 as SFDVKD. CDR3 amino acids: CATRRTGGRSDEQFF. CDR3 bases: TGTGCCACCAGAAGAACGGGGGGGCGCAGCGATGAGCAGTTCTTC.

Many counts were recorded for this clonotype. The J gene is TRBJ2-1, the V gene TRBV4-1; 9 positions agree with TRBD2. The germline V gene encodes CDR1 MGHRA and CDR2 YSYEKL. After removal of 0 bases from V and 6 bases from J, the junction contained 9 bases not matched to a gene. This CDR3 spans 17 amino acids. CDR3 DNA sequence: TGCGCCAGCAGCCAAGATCGTCGGCTAGCGGGACCCAATGAGCAGTTCTTC. As protein: CASSQDRRLAGPNEQFF.

This clonotype was detected ten times or more. The chain carries TRBV20-1 and TRBJ2-3, with TRBD2 matching over 10 bases. V gave up 3 bases and J gave up 6 bases; unmatched junction bases: 6. From germline, CDR1 is DFQATT and CDR2 SNEGSKA (reference sequence). This CDR3 is built from 14 residues. CDR3 in amino acids: CSASHLAGVDTQYF. The CDR3 nucleotides read TGCAGTGCTAGCCACCTAGCGGGAGTGGATACGCAGTATTTT.